This T cell receptor beta chain was captured by sequencing in a study of blood T cell repertoires in COVID-19 (dated by TCRdb to between 2020 and 2021). Concerning the study at large: The collaborator samples originated in the United States, Italy and Spain and spanned the acute and convalescent phases of COVID-19. The repertoires were released in a freely available public database intended as a resource for research on the immune response to SARS-CoV-2. Sample metadata almost always included a de-identified subject ID, COVID-19 status, age in years and sex. The material from the prospective study consisted of cDNA or gDNA derived from T cells, B-cell-depleted T cells, or PBMCs. The dataset comprised deeply sampled blood TCRbeta repertoires from subjects exposed to, actively infected with, or recovered from COVID-19. Samples came from the ongoing ImmuneRACE study (first 160 participants) plus 1,254 subjects from 6 global collaborators. HLA class I and class II types, where available, came from metadata supplied by the sample provider rather than from assay-based typing. Here is what the overall study found, with its caveats: How much clinical and demographic metadata was included differed by source and by participant, and the metadata was provided uncurated.

At one collaborating source in Seattle, patients were enrolled during active infection and were followed longitudinally through the course of disease. The collaborating institutions used their own protocols to collect whole blood in K2EDTA tubes. For TCRbeta analysis, collaborator samples were shipped as frozen whole blood, as isolated PBMCs, or as DNA extracted from either sample type. TCRbeta CDR3 regions were amplified from genomic DNA using the immunoSEQ Assay, a bias-controlled multiplex PCR. The original methods were these. Within the assay, amplification of reference gene primers was used to estimate how many nucleated cells each sample contained. To quantify the absolute abundance of each unique TCRbeta CDR3 rearrangement, sequence reads were collapsed and filtered. For each sample, productive Simpson clonality was calculated as the square root of Simpson's diversity index across productive rearrangements. The source is immuneACCESS, and TCRdb retained only in-frame sequences with V and J called. Part of the clones is not carried over; for the studies checked, unresolved V genes explain less than half of this, and the remainder is unexplained. For V, J and clone size, that table is used; D and trimming come from the DNA. For this sample the table gives about 290,000 clones, of which about nine tenths were detected only once. The ten largest clones take up approximately 10% of the sample.

In the case of this clone: Its specific antigen is unknown. Per-base quality was not reported, and no clone a single base away is much larger than it.

The sample consisted of peripheral blood. The sequence was obtained from a woman aged 30 to 39 with COVID-19, enrolled during active disease.

Here is the DNA: TGTGCCAGCAGCGGACCCGGGACAGGGCATCAGCCCCAGCATTTT. Translation gives CASSGPGTGHQPQHF. The chain uses TRBV5-6 and TRBJ1-5; TRBD1 fits 9 bases in the junction. The cysteine opens and the phenylalanine closes a CDR3 of 15 amino acids. Just CDR3 DNA is preserved here, 45 bases in frame from base 1. From V the trimming removes 4 bases and from J it removes 5 bases, while the gene matches leave 7 bases of the junction unaccounted for. CDR1 and CDR2 are drawn from the germline V gene: SGHDT, YYEEEE.